What follows is one TCR beta chain and its context. This specimen belongs to a study of blood T cell repertoires in COVID-19. Study information: The origin of the acute and convalescent COVID-19 samples was the United States, Italy and Spain. Sources were T cells, B-cell-depleted T cells, or PBMCs; the material itself was cDNA or gDNA.

As processed by the authors: Cell counts per sample came from amplifying reference gene primers. Data came from immunoSEQ multiplex PCR; TCRdb stores just in-frame clones and leaves some out. That table supplies the V and J calls and clone size; D and trimming were determined from the DNA. The repertoire holds about 46,000 clones, with roughly 85% as singletons. J gave up 6 bases and V 4 bases, and 8 bases lay outside the gene matches. This CDR3 comprises 14 residues. The germline V gene has CDR1 LNHNV and CDR2 YYDKDF (reference sequence). The chain carries TRBV15 and TRBJ1-1; 7 nucleotides match TRBD1. The specimen sequenced was peripheral blood. The receptor was derived from a human donor in a cohort sampled during active COVID-19. The donor label of this sample is uncertain. This chain's CDR3 is CATSISRDRAEAFF. As DNA, the CDR3 is TGTGCCACCAGCATTTCACGAGACAGGGCTGAAGCTTTCTTT. The variable domain in full, with the rest retrieved from reference TRBV15 and TRBJ1-1, is DAMVIQNPRYQVTQFGKPVTLSCSQTLNHNVMYWYQQKSSQAPKLLFHYYDKDFNNEADTPDNFQSRRPNTSFCFLDIRSPGLGDTAMYLCATSISRDRAEAFFGQGTRLTVV.